This is a list of T cell receptor beta chains from one sample in a study of chemoradiotherapy in HPV16-positive cancers. Sequencing used immunoSEQ multiplex PCR; TCRdb keeps in-frame clones, though not all of them. The sample carries more than 15,000 clones, about four fifths recorded once. This sample was taken from a patient who underwent chemoradiotherapy. Source of these receptors: a human donor with HPV-associated anogenital cancer. Each CDR3 is given with its conserved first and last residue. The D gene is left open where the match is weak. The size entry is marked missing in some rows and otherwise reads once, few, many or a size class.

v_call: TRBV4-2
d_call: NA
j_call: TRBJ1-2
clone_size: NA
cdr3_nt: TGTGCCAGCAGCCAAAGCCGACCTGATTTCTATGGCTACACCTTC
cdr3_aa: CASSQSRPDFYGYTF

v_call: TRBV11-2
d_call: NA
j_call: TRBJ2-3
clone_size: NA
cdr3_nt: TGTGCCAGCAGCTTCCACGGGCAGGGTGCAGATACGCAGTATTTT
cdr3_aa: CASSFHGQGADTQYF

v_call: TRBV30
d_call: TRBD1
j_call: TRBJ2-6
clone_size: NA
cdr3_nt: TGTGCCTGGAGTGATTGGGACAGCTACGGCCGCTCTGGGGCCAACGTCCTGACTTTC
cdr3_aa: CAWSDWDSYGRSGANVLTF

v_call: TRBV27
d_call: NA
j_call: TRBJ1-5
clone_size: NA
cdr3_nt: TGTGCCAGCAGTTTAGAGAGGGCCAATCAGCCCCAGCATTTT
cdr3_aa: CASSLERANQPQHF

v_call: TRBV20-1
d_call: NA
j_call: TRBJ1-1
clone_size: NA
cdr3_nt: TGCAGCCCCTCCCGAGGGACTGAAGCTTTCTTT
cdr3_aa: CSPSRGTEAFF

v_call: TRBV7-6
d_call: TRBD1
j_call: TRBJ1-3
clone_size: NA
cdr3_nt: TGTGCCAGCAGCTTAGCGGGACAGGGGGCGTCTGGAAACACCATATATTTT
cdr3_aa: CASSLAGQGASGNTIYF

v_call: TRBV6-6
d_call: NA
j_call: TRBJ1-4
clone_size: NA
cdr3_nt: TGTGCCAGTAAACCGGGACATCAAAATGAAAAACTGTTTTTT
cdr3_aa: CASKPGHQNEKLFF

v_call: TRBV5-6
d_call: NA
j_call: TRBJ2-7
clone_size: few
cdr3_nt: TGTGCCAGCAGCCCGGGACTCAGCTACGAGCAGTACTTC
cdr3_aa: CASSPGLSYEQYF

v_call: TRBV28
d_call: NA
j_call: TRBJ1-1
clone_size: NA
cdr3_nt: TGTGCCAGCAGTCCCCTCTCCTCTGAAGCTTTCTTT
cdr3_aa: CASSPLSSEAFF

v_call: TRBV7-3
d_call: NA
j_call: TRBJ2-1
clone_size: NA
cdr3_nt: TGTGCCAGCAGCTTGGGGTCTTACAATGAGCAGTTCTTC
cdr3_aa: CASSLGSYNEQFF

v_call: TRBV7-9
d_call: TRBD1
j_call: TRBJ2-7
clone_size: NA
cdr3_nt: TGTGCCAGCAGCTTAGTGCGAGTGACAGGGTCCTACGAGCAGTACTTC
cdr3_aa: CASSLVRVTGSYEQYF

v_call: TRBV27
d_call: NA
j_call: TRBJ2-7
clone_size: NA
cdr3_nt: TGTGCCAGCAGTTTAGGCCCACAGCCGGGACGGTTCTACGAGCAGTACTTC
cdr3_aa: CASSLGPQPGRFYEQYF

v_call: TRBV9
d_call: NA
j_call: TRBJ2-7
clone_size: NA
cdr3_nt: TGTGCCAGCAGCGTGAATGGGGTTTCCGGCGAGCAGTACTTC
cdr3_aa: CASSVNGVSGEQYF

v_call: TRBV7-2
d_call: NA
j_call: TRBJ1-2
clone_size: NA
cdr3_nt: TGTGCCAGCAGCTTAGCGGCACTCTACTATGGCTACACCTTC
cdr3_aa: CASSLAALYYGYTF

v_call: TRBV27
d_call: NA
j_call: TRBJ1-2
clone_size: NA
cdr3_nt: TGTGCCAGCAGTTTAAGGGGAGACTATGGCTACACCTTC
cdr3_aa: CASSLRGDYGYTF

v_call: TRBV5-4
d_call: NA
j_call: TRBJ2-2
clone_size: NA
cdr3_nt: TGTGCCAGCAGCTTGGCCCCAGGGAACACCGGGGAGCTGTTTTTT
cdr3_aa: CASSLAPGNTGELFF

v_call: TRBV27
d_call: NA
j_call: TRBJ2-1
clone_size: once
cdr3_nt: TGTGCCAGCAGGTGGGGGAATGAGCAGTTCTTC
cdr3_aa: CASRWGNEQFF

v_call: TRBV4-2
d_call: NA
j_call: TRBJ1-2
clone_size: NA
cdr3_nt: TGTGCCAGCAGCCAAGAGCTGGGTAGGGATGGCTACACCTTC
cdr3_aa: CASSQELGRDGYTF

v_call: TRBV7-9
d_call: NA
j_call: TRBJ1-2
clone_size: NA
cdr3_nt: TGTGCCAGCAGCTTAGACAGGGAATCGATTTCCTACACCTTC
cdr3_aa: CASSLDRESISYTF

v_call: TRBV5-6
d_call: NA
j_call: TRBJ1-2
clone_size: few
cdr3_nt: TGTGCCAGCAGGTCGCAGGGCCTCTATGGCTACACCTTC
cdr3_aa: CASRSQGLYGYTF

v_call: TRBV6-1
d_call: NA
j_call: TRBJ2-5
clone_size: NA
cdr3_nt: TGTGCCAGCAGTGAACAGGGGGGGTGGGGAGAGACCCAGTACTTC
cdr3_aa: CASSEQGGWGETQYF

v_call: TRBV11-2
d_call: NA
j_call: TRBJ1-4
clone_size: NA
cdr3_nt: TGTGCCAGCAGCGCCGGTCCGGGGGTTTGGCTCTATAATGAAAAACTGTTTTTT
cdr3_aa: CASSAGPGVWLYNEKLFF

v_call: TRBV19
d_call: NA
j_call: TRBJ2-7
clone_size: NA
cdr3_nt: TGTGCCAGTAGTACCCGCACCTACGAGCAGTACTTC
cdr3_aa: CASSTRTYEQYF

v_call: TRBV18
d_call: NA
j_call: TRBJ1-5
clone_size: NA
cdr3_nt: TGTGCCAGCTCAGCGACAGCCGACCCCTATCAGCCCCAGCATTTT
cdr3_aa: CASSATADPYQPQHF

v_call: TRBV28
d_call: NA
j_call: TRBJ2-5
clone_size: NA
cdr3_nt: TGTGCCAGCAGTTTACTGAGCCAAGAGACCCAGTACTTC
cdr3_aa: CASSLLSQETQYF

v_call: TRBV15
d_call: NA
j_call: TRBJ2-3
clone_size: NA
cdr3_nt: TGTGCCACCAGCAAAGGCGTGACAGGTAGCACAGATACGCAGTATTTT
cdr3_aa: CATSKGVTGSTDTQYF